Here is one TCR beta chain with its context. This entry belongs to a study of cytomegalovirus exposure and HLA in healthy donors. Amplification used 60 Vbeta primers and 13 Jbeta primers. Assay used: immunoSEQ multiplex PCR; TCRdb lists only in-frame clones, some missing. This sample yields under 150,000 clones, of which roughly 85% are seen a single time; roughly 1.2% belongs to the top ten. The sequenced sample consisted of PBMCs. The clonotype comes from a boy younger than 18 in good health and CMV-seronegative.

The CDR3 spells CSGRLAGGPGEQFF. CDR3 bases: TGCAGCGGGCGACTAGCGGGAGGGCCGGGTGAGCAGTTCTTC. The chain joins TRBV29-1 to TRBJ2-1; 14 bases map to TRBD2. Germline lookup yields CDR1 SQVTM and CDR2 ANQGSEA. V lost 7 bases to trimming and J lost 9 bases; unmatched junction nucleotides: 8. CDR3 length: 14 residues.